The clone carrying this T cell receptor beta chain was counted ten times or more. Antigen specificity is unknown. Germline CDR1 is DFQATT and CDR2 is SNEGSKA (reference sequence). The junction had 9 bases not matched to a gene; V was cut back by 3 bases and J by 8 bases. This CDR3 contains 14 residues. The data originate from a study of neurological immune-mediated disorders. Study conclusions and caveats: HTLV-1-associated myelopathy had the most TCR clonal expansion, and multiple sclerosis had the least, less than healthy controls. Phylogenetic grouping placed 18 of 34 multiple sclerosis patients' repertoires in one related-CDR3 cluster, a possible signature.

With 10-nucleotide random UMIs included, cDNA was synthesized by 5'RACE. MiXCR was run by TCRdb on the 5' RACE reads, yielding one entry per CDR3 protein. The sample has 55,000 to 80,000 distinct CDR3 sequences; more than 4% are singletons. The chain couples TRBV20-1 to TRBJ2-3, with 9 bases matching TRBD2. Sequenced sample: PBMCs. The source is a woman in her forties or fifties with multiple sclerosis. The DNA for the CDR3 is TGCAGTGCTAGTTTGGCGGGGGGGGCGAGTACGCAGTATTTT. It specifies CSASLAGGASTQYF.